These 14 T cell receptor beta chains were all obtained from the same sample, sequenced in a study of beta chain features in type 1 diabetes. Expressed TCRB transcripts were sequenced after all isolated RNA was converted to cDNA. Measured with immunoSEQ multiplex PCR; TCRdb has only the in-frame clones, and not every one. The sample records hundreds of thousands of clones, roughly 13% being singletons. Their specific antigens are unknown. Whole-study results and caveats: In all four CD4+ subsets, TCRB CDR3 length was significantly, moderately reduced in type 1 diabetes.

The sequenced sample consisted of naive CD4+ T cells from blood. The receptors shown here come from a man aged 30-40 years with type 1 diabetes.

The V call is TRBV7-2, the J call TRBJ2-7; D remains unclear. V was cut by 2 bases and J by 6 bases, with 8 bases left in between. The germline V gene has CDR1 SGHTA and CDR2 FQGNSA. This CDR3 has 12 residues. The CDR3 here is CASSLQASEQYF. The CDR3 coding sequence is TGTGCCAGCAGCTTACAAGCTTCCGAGCAGTACTTC.

The sample holds one count of this clone. The chain combines TRBV7-2 with TRBJ2-3; D ambiguous. CDR3 length equals 13 residues. Per the germline V gene, CDR1 is SGHTA and CDR2 is FQGNSA. Trimming removed 6 bases from V and 4 bases from J, with 11 bases in between. CDR3 bases: TGTGCCAGCAGGTCCGCGGCAGCAGATACGCAGTATTTT. Translation gives CASRSAAADTQYF.

V is TRBV7-9 and J is TRBJ2-4; D is unclear. The CDR3 is 12 residues long. Deletions cut 5 bases from V and 6 bases from J, with 8 bases between. Looked up from germline, CDR1 is SEHNR and CDR2 is FQNEAQ (reference sequence). The CDR3 spells CASSPVANIQYF. The CDR3 nucleotides read TGTGCCAGCAGCCCAGTAGCAAACATTCAGTACTTC. Together with reference TRBV7-9 and TRBJ2-4, the CDR3 gives the full variable domain: DTGVSQNPRHKITKRGQNVTFRCDPISEHNRLYWYRQTLGQGPEFLTYFQNEAQLEKSRLLSDRFSAERPKGSFSTLEIQRTEQGDSAMYLCASSPVANIQYFGAGTRLSVL.

This chain connects TRBV7-2 to TRBJ2-6; D is perhaps TRBD1 (5 bases). This CDR3 contains 16 residues. V was clipped by 5 bases and J by 2 bases, with 13 bases between them. Germline CDR1 SGHTA, CDR2 FQGNSA. For the CDR3, the DNA is TGTGCCAGCAGCCTCCCTTCAGGGACTGGGGCCAACGTCCTGACTTTC. Translating gives CASSLPSGTGANVLTF.

The chain is built from TRBV28 and TRBJ2-7; TRBD2 is a possible D gene (6 bases). V was pared by 11 bases and J by 7 bases, with 18 bases between. The V gene's germline CDR1 is MDHEN and CDR2 SYDVKM. This CDR3 has 12 residues. As DNA, the CDR3 is TGTGCCTCCAAGGAGGTAGGAGGGGAGCAGTACTTC. It codes for CASKEVGGEQYF.

This chain links TRBV18 with TRBJ2-7, with 7 positions matching TRBD1. This CDR3 has 14 amino acids. The trim removed 6 bases at V and 3 bases at J, leaving 8 bases unmatched. The germline CDR1 and CDR2 sequences are KGHSH and LQKENI. CDR3 sequence: CASSREGGIYEQYF. Here the CDR3 DNA reads TGTGCCAGCTCTCGGGAAGGGGGCATCTACGAGCAGTACTTC.

This clone was seen a few times. The genes are TRBV25-1 and TRBJ2-5; 7 nucleotides line up with TRBD2. V trimming: 2 bases; J trimming: 2 bases; junction bases outside the gene matches: 11. The germline CDR1 and CDR2 sequences are MGHDK and SYGVNS. The CDR3 covers 17 residues. This CDR3 is CASSEIIRAGRQETQYF. The CDR3 coding sequence is TGTGCCAGCAGTGAAATTATCCGAGCGGGGAGGCAAGAGACCCAGTACTTC.

The J gene is TRBJ2-1, the V gene TRBV28; 9 bases align to TRBD2. This CDR3 has 16 residues. In germline, CDR1 is MDHEN, CDR2 SYDVKM. V shed 7 bases, J shed 2 bases, and the junction held 9 bases outside the gene matches. This chain's CDR3 is CASMVFLAGTYNEQFF. The CDR3, as DNA: TGTGCCAGCATGGTTTTTCTAGCGGGGACCTACAATGAGCAGTTCTTC.

This clone was seen a handful of times. This chain connects TRBV9 to TRBJ1-2; 7 bases fit TRBD1. The CDR3 is 14 amino acids. Germline CDR1 SGDLS, CDR2 YYNGEE. Germline trimming cut 1 base from V and 3 bases from J; bases unmatched to any gene: 3. The DNA of the CDR3 is TGTGCCAGCAGCGTACGAACAGGGGACTATGGCTACACCTTC. Its translation: CASSVRTGDYGYTF.

This clone was counted a few times. This chain connects TRBV6-5 to TRBJ2-1; D unclear. CDR3 length: 15 amino acids. Germline values: CDR1 MNHEY, CDR2 SVGAGI. V dropped 4 bases and J dropped 6 bases, with 16 bases sitting between them. The CDR3 here is CASSLSNPGSNEQFF. CDR3 in DNA: TGTGCCAGCAGTTTGTCGAACCCGGGTAGCAATGAGCAGTTCTTC.

This rearrangement joins TRBV5-1 to TRBJ2-5, with D possibly TRBD1 on 5 matching bases. The CDR3 spans 14 residues. V was pared by 3 bases and J by 3 bases, with 12 bases between. Germline CDR1 SGHRS, CDR2 YFSETQ. CDR3 coding DNA: TGCGCCAGCAGCTCCTCAGGGAACGAAGAGACCCAGTACTTC. It specifies CASSSSGNEETQYF.

In its sample, this clone was seen a few times. The chain recombines TRBV28 with TRBJ2-1; 10 positions agree with TRBD2. The V and J ends lost 4 bases and 0 bases, in that order; junction bases with no gene match: 0. Germline V gives CDR1 MDHEN, CDR2 SYDVKM. This CDR3 is built from 15 residues. This CDR3 reads CASSSSGSSYNEQFF. The CDR3 nucleotides are TGTGCCAGCAGTTCTAGCGGGAGCTCCTACAATGAGCAGTTCTTC.

This sequence joins TRBV20-1 and TRBJ2-5; no definite D call. The CDR3 runs 10 residues. Trimming shortened V by 4 bases and J by 5 bases, and 5 bases separated the two germline ends. Germline loops: CDR1 DFQATT, CDR2 SNEGSKA (reference sequence). The CDR3 here is CSATRETQYF. CDR3 nucleotide sequence: TGCAGTGCTACTAGGGAGACCCAGTACTTC.

The sample holds a few counts of this clone. The chain joins TRBV18 to TRBJ2-4, with D possibly matching TRBD1 (6 bases). This CDR3 comprises 15 residues. Looked up from germline, CDR1 is KGHSH and CDR2 is LQKENI. Trimming pared 0 bases from V and 3 bases from J, leaving 9 bases between. Written as DNA, the CDR3 is TGTGCCAGCTCACCACCTGCGACAGGCAAAAACATTCAGTACTTC. It yields the protein CASSPPATGKNIQYF.